The 24 T cell receptor beta chains in this list originate from one sample, sequenced in a study of regulatory T cells in long-lasting Graves disease. Researchers made TCR beta libraries by using iRepertoire HTBI primers and running Arm-PCR on CDR3 regions. TCRdb re-derived calls from the multiplex PCR reads in MiXCR, one entry per CDR3 protein. The sample holds roughly 260,000 distinct CDR3 sequences; around 18% are singletons and the top ten take 12% to 15%. Time point indicated: newly diagnosed GD, antithyroid drugs for less than 3 months. Following extraction of RNA from PBMCs, that RNA was used to make the TCR library. Separately, the same data were catalogued under a study of T cells in Graves' hyperthyroidism and ophthalmopathy.

The sequenced sample was peripheral blood mononuclear cells (PBMCs), obtained at new diagnosis, from a patient treated with antithyroid drugs. The receptors come from a woman aged 25 to 39 with Graves disease.

This clonotype has more than one count but fewer than ten. V is TRBV7-2 and J is TRBJ2-1; 9 positions match TRBD1. This CDR3 spans 15 amino acids. Germline V CDR1 and CDR2: SGHTA, FQGNSA. V gave up 6 bases and J gave up 6 bases; unmatched junction bases: 9. In DNA, the CDR3 is TGTGCCAGCAGTCCCGGGACAGGGACCTGCAATGAGCAGTTCTTC. Translated: CASSPGTGTCNEQFF.

The chain joins TRBV20-1 to TRBJ1-4; TRBD1 agrees at 7 bases. The germline V gene has CDR1 DFQATT and CDR2 SNEGSKA (reference sequence). V was pared by 5 bases and J by 0 bases, with 3 bases of the junction left unmatched. The CDR3 runs 14 residues. This CDR3 is CSADQGATNEKLFF. As DNA, the CDR3 is TGCAGTGCTGATCAGGGGGCAACTAATGAAAAACTGTTTTTT.

This clonotype occurred once. The chain uses TRBV28 and TRBJ1-1; D is uncertain. V lost 4 bases to trimming and J lost 0 bases, with 24 bases between them. The CDR3 has 19 amino acids. Germline CDR1 is MDHEN and CDR2 is SYDVKM. The CDR3 loop is CASSSSGDLFGYMNTEAFF. The CDR3 region has the DNA TGTGCCAGCAGTTCCTCGGGTGACCTATTTGGATACATGAACACTGAAGCTTTCTTT.

V and J are TRBV20-1 and TRBJ2-5; D may be TRBD2 (5 bases). Germline-derived CDR1 and CDR2 are DFQATT and SNEGSKA (reference sequence). Trimming cost V 3 bases and J 3 bases, with 5 bases left between them. This CDR3 spans 11 amino acids. The CDR3 sequence is CSASGEETQYF. CDR3 in DNA: TGCAGTGCTAGCGGGGAAGAGACCCAGTACTTC.

This clonotype was picked up many times. This chain uses TRBV6-1 with TRBJ1-1, with D perhaps matching TRBD1 (5 bases). CDR1 and CDR2 from the germline V gene are MNHNS and SASEGT. Between the trimmed V and J ends, which lost 6 bases and 10 bases, there was a span of 9 bases. The CDR3 covers 10 residues. The CDR3 DNA sequence: TGTGCCAGCAGGGGGCCTGGAGCTTTCTTT. This codes for CASRGPGAFF.

The V gene is TRBV6-1, the J gene TRBJ1-1; D is unresolved. Per the germline V gene, CDR1 is MNHNS and CDR2 is SASEGT. This CDR3 spans 14 amino acids. Trimming took off 11 bases at V and 0 bases at J, with 16 bases between the two ends. DNA of the CDR3: TGTGCCGTCAAGACCGGTGGGCTGAACACTGAAGCTTTCTTT. Amino acid sequence: CAVKTGGLNTEAFF.

This clonotype was counted at least ten times. V gene TRBV5-1 combines with J gene TRBJ2-7; D is perhaps TRBD1 (6 bases). Germline loops: CDR1 SGHRS, CDR2 YFSETQ. This CDR3 has 16 residues. Deletions cut 2 bases from V and 3 bases from J, with 18 bases between. The CDR3 is CASSFSAVGQYYEQYF. CDR3 DNA: TGCGCCAGCAGCTTCTCGGCGGTTGGACAGTACTACGAGCAGTACTTC.

Ten or more counts support this clonotype. V gene TRBV12-3 or TRBV12-4 combines with J gene TRBJ1-6; possible D gene TRBD1, 5 bases. The V gene lost 3 bases and the J gene lost 11 bases, with 11 bases spanning the gap. This CDR3 comprises 13 residues. The CDR3 DNA sequence: TGTGCCAGCAGTTTGGGGGTGAAGGCACCCCTCCACTTT. Encoded protein: CASSLGVKAPLHF.

Points on this clonotype: With a much larger clone just one base away, this may be a read error. The gene calls are TRBV6-2 or TRBV6-3 and TRBJ1-6; TRBD1 matches at 7 bases. The J segment lost 8 bases and the V segment lost 5 bases, leaving 12 bases of the junction unmatched. Germline-derived CDR1 and CDR2 are MNHEY and SVGEGT. The CDR3 loop spans 16 amino acids. CDR3 protein: CASSGMVGDSYSPLHF. The CDR3 DNA reads as TGTGCCAGCAGTGGAATGGTGGGGGACAGTTATTCACCCCTCCACTTT.

As DNA, the CDR3 is TGTGCCAGCAGCCAAGATAGGGCGGGCAGGGATAGCCGGGCCTACAATGAGCAGTTCTTC. Protein sequence: CASSQDRAGRDSRAYNEQFF. The chain combines TRBV3-1 with TRBJ2-1, with D possibly called TRBD1 or TRBD2 (5 bases each). Germline V lookup: CDR1 LGHDT, CDR2 YNNKEL (reference sequence). The CDR3 consists of 20 residues. The V end was cut by 0 bases, the J end by 2 bases, with 23 bases between.

There are many counts of this clonotype. The chain is built from TRBV20-1 and TRBJ2-3, with D tentatively TRBD1 (6 bases). Germline V gives CDR1 DFQATT, CDR2 SNEGSKA (reference sequence). This CDR3 contains 16 residues. V lost 3 bases, J lost 0 bases, and 16 bases lay in between. CDR3 in amino acids: CSARRLQGLSTDTQYF. CDR3 in DNA: TGCAGTGCTAGGAGATTACAGGGTTTGAGCACAGATACGCAGTATTTT.

The chain combines TRBV4-1 with TRBJ2-4, with TRBD1 identical over 8 bases. V was pared by 4 bases and J by 5 bases, with 13 bases of the junction left unmatched. CDR1 and CDR2 from the germline V gene are MGHRA and YSYEKL. The CDR3 is 17 amino acids. Written as DNA, the CDR3 is TGCGCCAGCAGCCCCGTCGGACAGGGCGGAGGGCAAAACATTCAGTACTTC. Amino acids: CASSPVGQGGGQNIQYF.

This clonotype was found many times. The rearrangement uses TRBV12-3 or TRBV12-4 and TRBJ2-5; weak D call: TRBD1 (6 bases). This CDR3 is built from 14 residues. V gave up 5 bases and J gave up 7 bases, with 17 bases separating them. The CDR3 sequence: CASSLLQGEGTQYF. The CDR3 bases are TGTGCCAGCAGTCTACTACAGGGTGAAGGGACCCAGTACTTC.

This clonotype was counted many times. The chain recombines TRBV12-3 or TRBV12-4 with TRBJ1-6; D is unresolved. This CDR3 region has 13 residues. The V end lost 8 bases, the J end lost 10 bases, and 15 bases lay between the germline ends. In DNA, the CDR3 is TGTGCCAGCGCTAGTAGGGTTGAATCACCCCTCCACTTT. Translating it yields CASASRVESPLHF.

Only one count was recorded for this clonotype. The CDR3 loop reads CASSQAREGYNEQFF. In nucleotides, the CDR3 is TGCGCCAGCAGCCAAGCCAGGGAGGGTTACAATGAGCAGTTCTTC. This sequence joins TRBV4-1 and TRBJ2-1; 7 bases map to TRBD2. There are 15 residues in the CDR3. The ends lost 1 base at V and 4 bases at J; junction bases unmatched: 4. Germline V gene sequence: CDR1 MGHRA, CDR2 YSYEKL.

This clonotype was seen at least ten times. The chain combines TRBV19 with TRBJ1-3; D may be TRBD1 (5 bases). With 6 bases removed from V and 0 bases from J, the gap between germline ends came to 15 bases. The CDR3 is 16 residues long. The germline gives CDR1 LNHDA, CDR2 SQIVND (reference sequence). CDR3 coding DNA: TGTGCCAGTAGCCTGGGGCAGCGAAACTCTGGAAACACCATATATTTT. As protein: CASSLGQRNSGNTIYF.

The chain has TRBV4-1 and TRBJ2-3, with unresolved D. The CDR3 runs to 14 residues. Germline V CDR1 and CDR2: MGHRA, YSYEKL. Trimming removed 2 bases from V and 6 bases from J, with 12 bases in between. The CDR3 sequence is CASSQPDLADTQYF. CDR3 DNA sequence: TGCGCCAGCAGCCAACCAGACCTCGCGGATACGCAGTATTTT.

The V call is TRBV10-3, the J call TRBJ1-2; 9 bases match TRBD1. CDR3 size: 17 residues. Trimming removed 3 bases from V and 2 bases from J; junction bases left unmatched: 10. The germline V gene has CDR1 ENHRY and CDR2 SYGVKD. The CDR3 loop is CAISDPGRDRANYGYTF. The CDR3, as DNA: TGTGCCATCAGTGACCCCGGGCGGGACAGGGCCAACTATGGCTACACCTTC.

This clonotype has a count of ten or more. The rearrangement joins TRBV7-9 to TRBJ1-2; D is ambiguous. V was shortened by 2 bases and J by 6 bases, with 13 bases between the two germline ends. Germline V CDR1 and CDR2: SEHNR, FQNEAQ (reference sequence). The CDR3 is made up of 14 amino acids. CDR3 loop: CASSLQWGLNGYTF. In DNA form, the CDR3 reads TGTGCCAGCAGCTTACAGTGGGGATTGAATGGCTACACCTTC.

This clonotype was picked up many times. The rearrangement joins TRBV12-3 or TRBV12-4 to TRBJ2-5; D unresolved. The ends were cut back, 3 bases at V and 5 bases at J, with 10 bases in the middle. CDR3 length: 13 amino acids. The CDR3 protein is CASSFSTTETQYF. In nucleotides, the CDR3 is TGTGCCAGCAGTTTCTCCACGACGGAGACCCAGTACTTC.

This clonotype was counted at least ten times. The rearrangement links TRBV2 to TRBJ2-5; unclear D gene. CDR1 is SNHLY and CDR2 is FYNNEI in the germline V gene. This CDR3 is built from 12 residues. Trimming removed 5 bases at V and 2 bases at J, with 6 bases between. The CDR3 DNA is TGTGCCAGCAGTTATCAGCAAGAGACCCAGTACTTC. Protein sequence: CASSYQQETQYF.

This rearrangement joins TRBV5-1 to TRBJ2-2, with D uncertain. Trimming took off 1 base at V and 3 bases at J, with 7 bases between the two ends. CDR3 length: 14 amino acids. CDR1 and CDR2 (germline): SGHRS, YFSETQ. The CDR3 loop is CASSLLRDTGELFF. The CDR3 nucleotides are TGCGCCAGCAGCTTGCTCAGAGACACCGGGGAGCTGTTTTTT.

This clonotype has just a few counts. V and J are TRBV20-1 and TRBJ1-5; TRBD1 is a possible D gene (6 bases). Germline V gene lookup returns CDR1 DFQATT and CDR2 SNEGSKA (reference sequence). Trimming cost V 0 bases and J 5 bases, with 11 bases left between them. This CDR3 contains 14 residues. The CDR3 nucleotides read TGCAGTGCTAGAGAAGGGGGGGGGGATCAGCCCCAGCATTTT. The encoded protein is CSAREGGGDQPQHF.

This clonotype was picked up many times. This chain uses TRBV10-2 with TRBJ2-1, with D hard to call. V was cut by 0 bases and J by 4 bases, with 16 bases left in between. Looked up from germline, CDR1 is WSHSY and CDR2 is SAAADI. The CDR3 extends over 17 amino acids. The CDR3 loop reads CASSESIGQAPYNEQFF. CDR3 bases: TGCGCCAGCAGTGAGTCGATTGGGCAGGCCCCATACAATGAGCAGTTCTTC.